Listed below are T cell receptor beta chains from one sample, sequenced in a study of CD8+CD57+ T cells in acquired aplastic anemia. TCRdb called the reads again in MiXCR, with one record for every CDR3 protein. The sample yields roughly 200,000 distinct CDR3 sequences, approximately 65% seen once. Sequencing input: sorted CD4+, CD8+, or CD8+CD57+ T cells (not recorded which) from PBMCs. These receptors all come from a human donor with aplastic anemia. Each CDR3 is given with its conserved first and last residue. A D gene is named only where the DNA matches it firmly. A row's size may be missing; if present it is once, few, many or a size class.

d_call	clone_size	j_call	v_call	cdr3_nt	cdr3_aa
TRBD2	few	TRBJ2-7	TRBV7-2	TGTGCCAGCAGCCAACTAGCGGGGGGGCAGGAGCAGTACTTC	CASSQLAGGQEQYF
TRBD2	few	TRBJ2-7	TRBV4-1	TGCGCCAGCAGCCAAGAGACCATTCTAGCGGATTCCTACGAGCAGTACTTC	CASSQETILADSYEQYF
TRBD1	NA	TRBJ2-5	TRBV5-4	TGTGCCAGCAGCCCGGCGGACAGGGGGCGGGGAGAGACCCAGTACTTC	CASSPADRGRGETQYF
NA	NA	TRBJ2-1	TRBV19	TGTGCCAGTAGTATCATTGGCGGGGAGAGTAATGAGCAGTTCTTC	CASSIIGGESNEQFF
NA	many	TRBJ2-7	TRBV7-2	TGTGCCAGCAGCTTAGCCCAGGGGCCCTACGAGCAGTACTTC	CASSLAQGPYEQYF
NA	once	TRBJ2-5	TRBV19	TGTGCCAGTAGTACCCGACGGGAGACCCAGTACTTC	CASSTRRETQYF
NA	once	TRBJ2-5	TRBV2	TGTGCCAGCAGTGCTGGGAGTAGCATGCAAGAGACCCAGTACTTC	CASSAGSSMQETQYF
NA	NA	TRBJ1-1	TRBV7-8	TGTGCCAGTGCCAGGGATCGTAGCACTGAAGCTTTCTTT	CASARDRSTEAFF
NA	NA	TRBJ2-5	TRBV7-6	TGTGCCAGCAGCCTAACGGACGGGGGAGGAGAGACCCAGTACTTC	CASSLTDGGGETQYF
NA	NA	TRBJ2-2	TRBV7-8	TGTGCCAGCAGCTTAGCCACCGGGGAGCTGTTTTTT	CASSLATGELFF
NA	NA	TRBJ1-5	TRBV10-3	TGTGCCATCAGTGAGCCGGGGGTGGGTCAGCCCCAGCATTTT	CAISEPGVGQPQHF
NA	once	TRBJ1-1	TRBV4-3	TGCGCCAGCAGCCAGGCGAGAGGGCAGGTACCTGAAGCTTTCTTT	CASSQARGQVPEAFF